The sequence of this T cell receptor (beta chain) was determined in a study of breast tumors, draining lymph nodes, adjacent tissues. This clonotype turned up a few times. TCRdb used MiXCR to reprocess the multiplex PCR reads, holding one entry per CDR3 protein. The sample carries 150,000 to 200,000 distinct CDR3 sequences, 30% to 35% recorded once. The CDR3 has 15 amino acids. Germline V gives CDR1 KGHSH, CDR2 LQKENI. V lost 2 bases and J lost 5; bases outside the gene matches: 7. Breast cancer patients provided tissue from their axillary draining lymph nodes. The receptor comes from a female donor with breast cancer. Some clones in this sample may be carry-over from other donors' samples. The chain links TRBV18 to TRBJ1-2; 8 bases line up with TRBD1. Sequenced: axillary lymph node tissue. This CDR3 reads CASSPGDRPVYGYTF. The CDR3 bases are TGTGCCAGCTCACCAGGGGACAGGCCAGTTTATGGCTACACCTTC.